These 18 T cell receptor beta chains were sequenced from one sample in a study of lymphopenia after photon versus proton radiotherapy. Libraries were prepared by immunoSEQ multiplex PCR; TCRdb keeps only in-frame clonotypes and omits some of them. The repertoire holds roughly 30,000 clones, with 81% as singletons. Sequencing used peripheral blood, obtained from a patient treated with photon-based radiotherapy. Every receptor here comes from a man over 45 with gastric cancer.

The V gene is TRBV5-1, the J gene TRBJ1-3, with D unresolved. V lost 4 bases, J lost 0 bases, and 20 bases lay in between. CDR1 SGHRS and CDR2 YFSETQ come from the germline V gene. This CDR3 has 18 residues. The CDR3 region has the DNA TGCGCCAGCAGCCGCGAATCCTCCCCGCGGAGCTCTGGAAACACCATATATTTT. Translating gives CASSRESSPRSSGNTIYF.

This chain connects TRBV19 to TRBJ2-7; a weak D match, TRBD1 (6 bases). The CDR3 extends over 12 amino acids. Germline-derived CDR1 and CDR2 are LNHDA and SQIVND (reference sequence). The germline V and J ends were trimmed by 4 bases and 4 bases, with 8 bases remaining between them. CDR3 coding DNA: TGTGCCAGTAGTACGGACAGTTACGAGCAGTACTTC. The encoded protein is CASSTDSYEQYF. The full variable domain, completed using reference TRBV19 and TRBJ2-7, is DGGITQSPKYLFRKEGQNVTLSCEQNLNHDAMYWYRQDPGQGLRLIYYSQIVNDFQKGDIAEGYSVSREKKESFPLTVTSAQKNPTAFYLCASSTDSYEQYFGPGTRLTVT.

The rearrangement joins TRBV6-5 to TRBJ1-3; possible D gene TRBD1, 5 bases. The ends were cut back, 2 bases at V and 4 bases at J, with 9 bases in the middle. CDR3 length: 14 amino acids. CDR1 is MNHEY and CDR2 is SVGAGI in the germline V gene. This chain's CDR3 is CASSYNQGGNTIYF. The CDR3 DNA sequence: TGTGCCAGCAGTTACAACCAGGGAGGAAACACCATATATTTT.

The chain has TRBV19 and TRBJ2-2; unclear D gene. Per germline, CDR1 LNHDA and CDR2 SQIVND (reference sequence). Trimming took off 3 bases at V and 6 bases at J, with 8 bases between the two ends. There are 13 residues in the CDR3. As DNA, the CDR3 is TGTGCCAGTAGTATGACTGGGTCCGGGGAGCTGTTTTTT. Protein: CASSMTGSGELFF.

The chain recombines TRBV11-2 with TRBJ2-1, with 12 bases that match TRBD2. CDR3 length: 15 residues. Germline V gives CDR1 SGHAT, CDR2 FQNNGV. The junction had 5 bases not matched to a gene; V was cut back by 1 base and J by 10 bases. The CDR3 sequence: CASSLGSLAGGEQFF. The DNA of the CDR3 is TGTGCCAGCAGCTTAGGTTCTCTAGCGGGGGGGGAGCAGTTCTTC.

CDR3 protein: CASSPQGPGNTIYF. The CDR3 DNA reads TGTGCCAGCAGCCCCCAGGGCCCCGGAAACACCATATATTTT. The chain couples TRBV7-2 to TRBJ1-3; D may be TRBD1 (5 bases). V lost 5 bases, J lost 4 bases, and 12 bases lay in between. The CDR3 extends over 14 amino acids. Per germline, CDR1 SGHTA and CDR2 FQGNSA.

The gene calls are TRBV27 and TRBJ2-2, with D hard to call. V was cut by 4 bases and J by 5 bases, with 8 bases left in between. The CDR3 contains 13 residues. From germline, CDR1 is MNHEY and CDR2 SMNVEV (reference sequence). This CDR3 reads CASSWTYTGELFF. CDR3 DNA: TGTGCCAGCAGTTGGACGTATACCGGGGAGCTGTTTTTT.

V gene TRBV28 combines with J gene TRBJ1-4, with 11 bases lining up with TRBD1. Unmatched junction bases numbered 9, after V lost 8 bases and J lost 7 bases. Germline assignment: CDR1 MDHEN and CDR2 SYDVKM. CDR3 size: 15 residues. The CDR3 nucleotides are TGTGCCAGCGTCTCGGGGGACAGGGGGAGTGAAAAACTGTTTTTT. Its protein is CASVSGDRGSEKLFF.

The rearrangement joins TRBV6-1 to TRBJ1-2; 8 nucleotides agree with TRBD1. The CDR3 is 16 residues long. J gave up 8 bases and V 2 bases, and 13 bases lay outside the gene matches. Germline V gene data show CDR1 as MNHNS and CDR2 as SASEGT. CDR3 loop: CASSELWTGQRQGYTF. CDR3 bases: TGTGCCAGCAGTGAACTATGGACAGGGCAAAGGCAAGGCTACACCTTC.

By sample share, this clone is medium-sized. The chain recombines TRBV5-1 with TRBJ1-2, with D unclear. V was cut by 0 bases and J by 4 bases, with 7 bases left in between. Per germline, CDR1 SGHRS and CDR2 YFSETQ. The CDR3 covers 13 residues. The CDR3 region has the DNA TGCGCCAGCAGCTTGGCACCTGCCTATGGCTACACCTTC. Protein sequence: CASSLAPAYGYTF.

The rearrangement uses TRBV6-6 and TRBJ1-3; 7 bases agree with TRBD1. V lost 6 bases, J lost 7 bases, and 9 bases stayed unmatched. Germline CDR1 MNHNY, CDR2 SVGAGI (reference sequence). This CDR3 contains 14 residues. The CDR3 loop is CASSPRQGYNTIYF. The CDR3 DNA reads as TGTGCCAGCAGCCCCAGACAGGGTTACAACACCATATATTTT.

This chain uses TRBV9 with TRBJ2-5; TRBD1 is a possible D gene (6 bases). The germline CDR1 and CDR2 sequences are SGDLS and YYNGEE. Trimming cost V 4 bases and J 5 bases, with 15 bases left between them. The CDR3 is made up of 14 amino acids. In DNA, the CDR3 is TGTGCCAGCAGCATAGGGGGTAGTCGGGAGACCCAGTACTTC. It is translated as CASSIGGSRETQYF. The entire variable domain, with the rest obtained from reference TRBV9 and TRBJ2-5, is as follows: DSGVTQTPKHLITATGQRVTLRCSPRSGDLSVYWYQQSLDQGLQFLIQYYNGEERAKGNILERFSAQQFPDLHSELNLSSLELGDSALYFCASSIGGSRETQYFGPGTRLLVL.

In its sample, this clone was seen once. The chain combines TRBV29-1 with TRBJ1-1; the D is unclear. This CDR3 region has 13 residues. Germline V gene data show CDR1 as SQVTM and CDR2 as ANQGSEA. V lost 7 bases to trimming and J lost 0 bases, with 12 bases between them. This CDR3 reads CSASTLLNTEAFF. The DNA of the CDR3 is TGCAGCGCCTCGACACTACTGAACACTGAAGCTTTCTTT.

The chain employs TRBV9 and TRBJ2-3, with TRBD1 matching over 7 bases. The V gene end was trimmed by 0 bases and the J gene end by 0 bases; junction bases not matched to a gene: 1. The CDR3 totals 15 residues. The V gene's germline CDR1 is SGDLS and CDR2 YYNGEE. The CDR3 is CASSVEGASTDTQYF. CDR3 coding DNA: TGTGCCAGCAGCGTAGAGGGGGCTAGCACAGATACGCAGTATTTT.

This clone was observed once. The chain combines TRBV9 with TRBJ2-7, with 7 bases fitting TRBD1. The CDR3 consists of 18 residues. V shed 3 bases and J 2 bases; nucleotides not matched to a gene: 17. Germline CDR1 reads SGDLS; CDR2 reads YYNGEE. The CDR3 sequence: CASSDSLTGTATPYEQYF. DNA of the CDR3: TGTGCCAGCAGCGATAGTCTTACCGGGACAGCGACGCCCTACGAGCAGTACTTC.

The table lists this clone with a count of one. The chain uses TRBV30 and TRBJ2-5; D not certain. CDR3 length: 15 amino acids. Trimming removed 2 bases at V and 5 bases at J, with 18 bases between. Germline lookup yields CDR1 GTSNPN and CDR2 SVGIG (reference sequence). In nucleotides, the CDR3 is TGTGCCTGGAGTACCCTCCGACATCAAATGGAGACCCAGTACTTC. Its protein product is CAWSTLRHQMETQYF.

This chain's CDR3 is CASSQSTGHGNTIYF. In nucleotides, the CDR3 is TGTGCCAGCAGCCAATCGACAGGGCACGGAAACACCATATATTTT. The chain is built from TRBV11-2 and TRBJ1-3, with 7 bases that match TRBD1. Per germline, CDR1 SGHAT and CDR2 FQNNGV. This CDR3 has 15 amino acids. Trimming took 5 bases from V and 4 from J; bases not matched to a gene: 8.

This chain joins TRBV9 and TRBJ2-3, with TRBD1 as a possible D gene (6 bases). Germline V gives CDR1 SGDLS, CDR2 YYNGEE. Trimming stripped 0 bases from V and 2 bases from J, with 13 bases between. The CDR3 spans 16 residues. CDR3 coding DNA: TGTGCCAGCAGCGTAGCCGCAGGGGACATCACAGATACGCAGTATTTT. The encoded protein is CASSVAAGDITDTQYF.